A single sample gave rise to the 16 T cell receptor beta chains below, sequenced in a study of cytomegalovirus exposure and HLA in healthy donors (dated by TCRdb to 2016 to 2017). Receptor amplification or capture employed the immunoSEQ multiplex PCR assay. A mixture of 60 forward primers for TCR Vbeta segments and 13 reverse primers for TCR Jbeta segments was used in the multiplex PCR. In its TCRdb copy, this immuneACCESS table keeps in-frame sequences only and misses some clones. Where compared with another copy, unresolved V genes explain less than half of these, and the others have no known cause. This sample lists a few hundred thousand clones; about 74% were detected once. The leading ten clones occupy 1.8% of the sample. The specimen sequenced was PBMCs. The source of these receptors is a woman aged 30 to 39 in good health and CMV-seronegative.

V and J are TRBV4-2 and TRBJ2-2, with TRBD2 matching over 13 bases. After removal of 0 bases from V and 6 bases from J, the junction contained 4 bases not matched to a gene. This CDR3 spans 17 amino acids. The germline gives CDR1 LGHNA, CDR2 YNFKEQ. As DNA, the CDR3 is TGTGCCAGCAGCCAAGATGGGACTAGCGGGACCGCCGGGGAGCTGTTTTTT. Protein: CASSQDGTSGTAGELFF.

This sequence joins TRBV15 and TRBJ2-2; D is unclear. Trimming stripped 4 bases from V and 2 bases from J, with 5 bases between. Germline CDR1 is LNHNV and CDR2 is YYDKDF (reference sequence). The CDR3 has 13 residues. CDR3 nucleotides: TGTGCCACCAGCACCGGTAACACCGGGGAGCTGTTTTTT. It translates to CATSTGNTGELFF.

CDR3 protein: CASSLRRGFSTDTQYF. As DNA, the CDR3 is TGTGCCAGCAGCTTGAGGCGGGGGTTTAGCACAGATACGCAGTATTTT. The chain recombines TRBV5-4 with TRBJ2-3, with TRBD2 matching 7 bases. V gave up 1 base and J gave up 0 bases; unmatched junction bases: 5. The CDR3 runs to 16 residues. Germline CDR1 SGHNT, CDR2 YYREEE (reference sequence).

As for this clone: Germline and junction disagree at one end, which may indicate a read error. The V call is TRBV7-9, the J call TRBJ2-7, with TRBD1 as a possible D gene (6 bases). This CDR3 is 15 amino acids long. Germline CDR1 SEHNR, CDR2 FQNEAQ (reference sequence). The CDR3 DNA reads TGTTCCAGCAGCTCAGGGGTCGCGAGCTCCTACGAGCAGTACTTC. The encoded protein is CSSSSGVASSYEQYF.

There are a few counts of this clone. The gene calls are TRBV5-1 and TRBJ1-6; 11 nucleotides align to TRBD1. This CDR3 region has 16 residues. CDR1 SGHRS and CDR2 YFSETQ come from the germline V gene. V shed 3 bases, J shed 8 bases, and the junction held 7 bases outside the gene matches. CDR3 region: CASSWGTGGSDSPLHF. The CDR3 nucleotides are TGCGCCAGCAGCTGGGGGACAGGGGGATCAGATTCACCCCTCCACTTT.

CDR3 protein: CASSAGLGLEQYF. CDR3 coding DNA: TGTGCCAGCAGTGCGGGACTAGGCCTCGAGCAGTACTTC. V usage is TRBV2 and J usage is TRBJ2-7; TRBD2 matches at 8 bases. The CDR3 length is 13 residues. Unmatched junction bases numbered 5, after V lost 4 bases and J lost 6 bases. Germline V gene lookup returns CDR1 SNHLY and CDR2 FYNNEI.

In DNA, the CDR3 is TGCGCCAGCAGTCGAGAAAACCCGGGACAGGGCTCCTACGAGCAGTACTTC. Amino acid sequence: CASSRENPGQGSYEQYF. The chain uses TRBV23-1 and TRBJ2-7; TRBD1 agrees at 9 bases. TRBV23-1 counts as an open reading frame of uncertain function. The CDR3 covers 17 residues. Trimming removed 4 bases from V and 0 bases from J; junction bases left unmatched: 10.

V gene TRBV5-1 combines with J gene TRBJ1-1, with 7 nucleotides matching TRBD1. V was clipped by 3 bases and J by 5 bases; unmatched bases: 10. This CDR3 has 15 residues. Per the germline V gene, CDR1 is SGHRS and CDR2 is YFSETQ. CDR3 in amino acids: CASSYFLDRSTEAFF. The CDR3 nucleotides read TGCGCCAGCAGCTATTTTTTGGACAGGTCGACTGAAGCTTTCTTT. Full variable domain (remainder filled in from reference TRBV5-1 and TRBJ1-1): KAGVTQTPRYLIKTRGQQVTLSCSPISGHRSVSWYQQTPGQGLQFLFEYFSETQRNKGNFPGRFSGRQFSNSRSEMNVSTLELGDSALYLCASSYFLDRSTEAFFGQGTRLTVV.

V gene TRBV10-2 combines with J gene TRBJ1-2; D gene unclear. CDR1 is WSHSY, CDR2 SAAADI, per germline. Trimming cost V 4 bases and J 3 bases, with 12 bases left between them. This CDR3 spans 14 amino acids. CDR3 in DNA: TGCGCCAGCAGTGTCTACAAGGGAGACTATGGCTACACCTTC. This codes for CASSVYKGDYGYTF.

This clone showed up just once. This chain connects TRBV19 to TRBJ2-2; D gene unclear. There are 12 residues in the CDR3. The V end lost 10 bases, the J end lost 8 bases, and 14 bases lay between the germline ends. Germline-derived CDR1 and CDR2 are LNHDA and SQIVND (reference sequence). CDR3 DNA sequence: TGTGCCACTAAGACTTATGAGGGGGAGCTGTTTTTT. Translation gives CATKTYEGELFF.

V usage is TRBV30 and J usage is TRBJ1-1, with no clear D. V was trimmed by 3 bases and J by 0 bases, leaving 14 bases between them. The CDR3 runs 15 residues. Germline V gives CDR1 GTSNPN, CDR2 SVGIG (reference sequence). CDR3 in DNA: TGTGCCTGGAGCCTAGGTCCTGATTTGAACACTGAAGCTTTCTTT. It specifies CAWSLGPDLNTEAFF. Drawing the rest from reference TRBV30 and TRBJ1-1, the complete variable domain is SQTIHQWPATLVQPVGSPLSLECTVEGTSNPNLYWYRQAAGRGLQLLFYSVGIGQISSEVPQNLSASRPQDRQFILSSKKLLLSDSGFYLCAWSLGPDLNTEAFFGQGTRLTVV.

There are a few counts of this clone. The CDR3 DNA sequence: TGTGCCAGCAGCTTAGGAGGGACGAGGTTGAGCACCGGGGAGCTGTTTTTT. This encodes CASSLGGTRLSTGELFF. The chain employs TRBV7-3 and TRBJ2-2; TRBD2 might be the D (6 bases). Trimming left V 2 bases short and J 4 bases short, with 17 bases between. The CDR3 is made up of 17 amino acids. CDR1 and CDR2 from the germline V gene are SGHTA and FQGTGA. Full variable domain (rest looked up from reference TRBV7-3 and TRBJ2-2): GAGVSQTPSNKVTEKGKYVELRCDPISGHTALYWYRQSLGQGPEFLIYFQGTGAADDSGLPNDRFFAVRPEGSVSTLKIQRTERGDSAVYLCASSLGGTRLSTGELFFGEGSRLTVL.

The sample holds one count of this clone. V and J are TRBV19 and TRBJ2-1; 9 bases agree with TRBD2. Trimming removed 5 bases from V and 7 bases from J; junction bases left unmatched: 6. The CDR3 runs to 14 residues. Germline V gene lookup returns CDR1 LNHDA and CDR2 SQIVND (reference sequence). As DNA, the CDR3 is TGTGCCAGTAGTCTCGCGGGGGGGCTAAATGAGCAGTTCTTC. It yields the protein CASSLAGGLNEQFF.

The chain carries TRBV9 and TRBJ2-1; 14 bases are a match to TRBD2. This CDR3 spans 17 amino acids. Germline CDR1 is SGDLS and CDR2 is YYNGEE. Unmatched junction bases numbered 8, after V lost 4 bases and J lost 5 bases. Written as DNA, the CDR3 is TGTGCCAGCAGCCCTAGGACTAGCGGGAGGCTGGACAATGAGCAGTTCTTC. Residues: CASSPRTSGRLDNEQFF.

The CDR3 region is CASSPGLAGINTGELFF. CDR3 nucleotide sequence: TGCGCCAGCAGCCCGGGACTAGCGGGGATAAACACCGGGGAGCTGTTTTTT. This sequence joins TRBV4-1 and TRBJ2-2, with TRBD2 matching 13 bases. Germline V gives CDR1 MGHRA, CDR2 YSYEKL. CDR3 length: 17 residues. J lost 2 bases, V lost 4 bases, and 4 bases had no gene match.

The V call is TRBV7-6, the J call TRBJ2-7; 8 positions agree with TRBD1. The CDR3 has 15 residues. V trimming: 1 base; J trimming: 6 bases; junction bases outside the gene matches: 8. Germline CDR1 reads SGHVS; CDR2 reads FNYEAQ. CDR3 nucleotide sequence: TGTGCCAGCAGCTTAGGTACAGGGGGGTTCGGCGAGCAGTACTTC. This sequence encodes CASSLGTGGFGEQYF. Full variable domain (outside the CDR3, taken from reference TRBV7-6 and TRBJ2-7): GAGVSQSPRYKVTKRGQDVALRCDPISGHVSLYWYRQALGQGPEFLTYFNYEAQQDKSGLPNDRFSAERPEGSISTLTIQRTEQRDSAMYRCASSLGTGGFGEQYFGPGTRLTVT.